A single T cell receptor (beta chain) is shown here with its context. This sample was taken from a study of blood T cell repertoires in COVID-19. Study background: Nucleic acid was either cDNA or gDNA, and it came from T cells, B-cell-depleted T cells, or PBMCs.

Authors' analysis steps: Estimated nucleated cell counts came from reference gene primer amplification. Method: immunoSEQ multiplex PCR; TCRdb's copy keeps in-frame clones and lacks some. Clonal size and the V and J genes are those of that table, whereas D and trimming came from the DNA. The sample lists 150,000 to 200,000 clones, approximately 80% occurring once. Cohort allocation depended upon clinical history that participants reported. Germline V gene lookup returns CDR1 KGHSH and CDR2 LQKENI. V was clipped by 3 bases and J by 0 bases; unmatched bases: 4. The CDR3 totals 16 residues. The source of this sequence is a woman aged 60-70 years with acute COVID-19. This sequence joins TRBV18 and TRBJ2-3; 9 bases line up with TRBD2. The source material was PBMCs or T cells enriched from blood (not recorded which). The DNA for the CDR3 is TGTGCCAGCTCACCCCTAGCGGGGCCTAGCACAGATACGCAGTATTTT. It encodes CASSPLAGPSTDTQYF. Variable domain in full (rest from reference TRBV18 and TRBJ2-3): NAGVMQNPRHLVRRRGQEARLRCSPMKGHSHVYWYRQLPEEGLKFMVYLQKENIIDESGMPKERFSAEFPKEGPSILRIQQVVRGDSAAYFCASSPLAGPSTDTQYFGPGTRLTVL.